Below, 18 T cell receptor beta chains from the same sample are listed, as sequenced in a study of T cell repertoires in cytomegalovirus infection. Their antigen targets remain unknown. TCRdb re-derived calls from the reads in MiXCR, one entry per CDR3 protein. This repertoire shows a few hundred thousand distinct CDR3 sequences, about 44% found once; its top ten account for about two fifths. The specimen was cultured PBMCs, collected from culture after CMV antigen stimulation. These receptors all stem from a human donor in good health (CMV status not recorded). Some clones in this sample may be carry-over from other donors' samples.

This rearrangement joins TRBV2 to TRBJ2-2; D may correspond to TRBD1 or TRBD2 (5 bases each). The CDR3 has 15 residues. CDR1 is SNHLY, CDR2 FYNNEI, per germline. The V and J ends lost 4 bases and 6 bases respectively, with 15 bases between them. For the CDR3, the DNA is TGTGCCAGCAGTGCCACCGGGACCAACCCCGGGGAGCTGTTTTTT. It is translated as CASSATGTNPGELFF.

This clonotype was found a few times. This chain links TRBV7-2 with TRBJ2-3; D is unresolved. This CDR3 comprises 15 residues. Trimming pared 3 bases from V and 1 base from J, leaving 11 bases between. From germline, CDR1 is SGHTA and CDR2 FQGNSA. CDR3 sequence reads: CASSFRFSGTDTQYF. The DNA of the CDR3 is TGTGCCAGCAGCTTTAGATTTTCGGGCACAGATACGCAGTATTTT.

The chain carries TRBV29-1 and TRBJ1-2; 7 positions agree with TRBD1. Germline values: CDR1 SQVTM, CDR2 ANQGSEA. The V gene end was trimmed by 7 bases and the J gene end by 2 bases; junction bases not matched to a gene: 7. This CDR3 has 13 amino acids. CDR3: CSGTQGKNYGYTF. Written as DNA, the CDR3 is TGCAGCGGTACACAGGGGAAGAACTATGGCTACACCTTC.

This clonotype was observed a few times. J is TRBJ2-1 and V is TRBV19; D is uncertain. The CDR3 length is 15 residues. The ends were cut back, 7 bases at V and 0 bases at J, with 13 bases in the middle. Germline-derived CDR1 and CDR2 are LNHDA and SQIVND (reference sequence). For the CDR3, the DNA is TGTGCCAGTAAGGAGTTTTGGAGCTCCTACAATGAGCAGTTCTTC. This codes for CASKEFWSSYNEQFF.

V usage is TRBV7-2 and J usage is TRBJ2-1; the D is unclear. The CDR3 runs 14 residues. Germline values: CDR1 SGHTA, CDR2 FQGNSA. The germline V and J ends were trimmed by 2 bases and 8 bases, with 13 bases remaining between them. The CDR3 protein is CASSLFASMDEQFF. The DNA for the CDR3 is TGTGCCAGCAGCTTATTCGCTAGTATGGATGAGCAGTTCTTC.

The rearrangement uses TRBV9 and TRBJ2-1; D gene unclear. Germline V CDR1 and CDR2: SGDLS, YYNGEE. This CDR3 spans 17 amino acids. V shed 0 bases and J shed 4 bases, with 17 bases lying between them. The chain's CDR3 is CASSVAPLSLVYNEQFF. In DNA form, the CDR3 reads TGTGCCAGCAGCGTAGCCCCCCTTAGCTTAGTATACAATGAGCAGTTCTTC. Full variable domain (rest looked up from reference TRBV9 and TRBJ2-1): DSGVTQTPKHLITATGQRVTLRCSPRSGDLSVYWYQQSLDQGLQFLIQYYNGEERAKGNILERFSAQQFPDLHSELNLSSLELGDSALYFCASSVAPLSLVYNEQFFGPGTRLTVL.

A few counts support this clonotype. The rearrangement links TRBV7-9 to TRBJ1-2; no clear D. The V and J ends lost 1 base and 4 bases respectively, with 13 bases between them. This CDR3 contains 15 residues. From germline, CDR1 is SEHNR and CDR2 FQNEAQ (reference sequence). The CDR3 DNA sequence: TGTGCCAGCAGCTTAGAGGCAGGCCACACCTATGGCTACACCTTC. This encodes CASSLEAGHTYGYTF.

The chain is built from TRBV19 and TRBJ2-3; TRBD2 matches at 7 bases. This CDR3 has 15 residues. Per the germline V gene, CDR1 is LNHDA and CDR2 is SQIVND (reference sequence). Trimming at V came to 1 base and at J to 2 bases, leaving 3 bases not matched to a gene. CDR3 loop: CASSIGGRHTDTQYF. In DNA, the CDR3 is TGTGCCAGTAGTATAGGCGGGAGACACACAGATACGCAGTATTTT.

In this sample, this clonotype turned up a few times. CDR3 sequence: CASSPSHEQFF. CDR3 nucleotide sequence: TGTGCCAGCAGTCCCTCCCATGAGCAGTTCTTC. The genes are TRBV7-9 and TRBJ2-1, with no clear D. This CDR3 has 11 amino acids. Germline CDR1 and CDR2: SEHNR and FQNEAQ (reference sequence). The V end was cut by 6 bases, the J end by 8 bases, with 8 bases between.

The rearrangement uses TRBV19 and TRBJ2-1; 10 nucleotides line up with TRBD2. Germline loops: CDR1 LNHDA, CDR2 SQIVND (reference sequence). The CDR3 spans 15 residues. Unmatched junction bases numbered 6, after V lost 5 bases and J lost 5 bases. In DNA, the CDR3 is TGTGCCAGTAGTCGAGCGGGAGGGGGAAACAATGAGCAGTTCTTC. It translates to CASSRAGGGNNEQFF.

This clonotype has more than one count but fewer than ten. The chain carries TRBV6-2 or TRBV6-3 and TRBJ1-6; 7 nucleotides align to TRBD1. The germline V gene has CDR1 MNHEY and CDR2 SVGEGT. This CDR3 is 16 amino acids long. The junction had 13 bases not matched to a gene; V was cut back by 2 bases and J by 12 bases. In DNA form, the CDR3 reads TGTGCCAGCAGTTACGCGGACCCCGACAGGGAATTACCCCTCCACTTT. Its protein product is CASSYADPDRELPLHF.

The CDR3 nucleotides are TGTGCCAGCAGCTTAGGGAGAGCGACCCGGACTGAAGCTTTCTTT. Translation: CASSLGRATRTEAFF. The V and J genes are TRBV7-2 and TRBJ1-1, with no clear D. The germline CDR1 and CDR2 sequences are SGHTA and FQGNSA. The CDR3 sequence is 15 residues long. Deletions cut 1 base from V and 5 bases from J, with 14 bases between.

The V gene is TRBV6-5, the J gene TRBJ2-2, with 7 bases aligning to TRBD1. The germline CDR1 and CDR2 sequences are MNHEY and SVGAGI. This CDR3 region has 16 residues. After removal of 0 bases from V and 6 bases from J, the junction contained 7 bases not matched to a gene. CDR3 in DNA: TGTGCCAGCAGTTACTCGAGCCAGGGGGACGCCGGGGAGCTGTTTTTT. Residues: CASSYSSQGDAGELFF.

V gene TRBV20-1 combines with J gene TRBJ2-5; D gene unclear. CDR3 length: 14 residues. The germline V and J ends were trimmed by 0 bases and 2 bases, with 10 bases remaining between them. Germline CDR1 DFQATT, CDR2 SNEGSKA (reference sequence). This CDR3 is CSAREFGIQETQYF. The CDR3 region has the DNA TGCAGTGCTAGAGAGTTTGGGATACAAGAGACCCAGTACTTC.

The rearrangement uses TRBV7-2 and TRBJ1-6; TRBD1 agrees at 8 bases. The length of the CDR3 is 15 residues. With 3 bases clipped from V and 9 bases from J, the junction kept 7 bases outside the gene matches. Germline V lookup: CDR1 SGHTA, CDR2 FQGNSA. The CDR3 is CASSFSGGAGSPLHF. The CDR3, as DNA: TGTGCCAGCAGCTTTTCAGGGGGCGCAGGTTCACCCCTCCACTTT.

There are a few counts of this clonotype. The chain couples TRBV7-8 to TRBJ2-1, with 9 positions matching TRBD2. Germline trimming cut 5 bases from V and 5 bases from J; bases unmatched to any gene: 4. The CDR3 spans 14 residues. Per germline, CDR1 SGHVS and CDR2 FQNEAQ. The CDR3 loop is CASSKREADNEQFF. CDR3 coding DNA: TGTGCCAGCAGCAAGCGGGAGGCTGACAATGAGCAGTTCTTC.

This clonotype was recorded a few times. The CDR3 DNA reads as TGTGCCAGTAGTGCCAGACTGTCCCATCGGGCCCTCCACTTT. This gives the protein CASSARLSHRALHF. V gene TRBV19 combines with J gene TRBJ1-6; no clear D. The V and J ends lost 5 bases and 14 bases respectively, with 19 bases between them. Germline V gene sequence: CDR1 LNHDA, CDR2 SQIVND (reference sequence). The CDR3 is 14 amino acids.

This clonotype was found many times. This chain connects TRBV7-2 to TRBJ1-2; 8 bases fit TRBD1. The ends lost 5 bases at V and 8 bases at J; junction bases unmatched: 7. Germline loops: CDR1 SGHTA, CDR2 FQGNSA. This CDR3 has 13 residues. As DNA, the CDR3 is TGTGCCAGCAGCAAGAGACAGGGGCAGGGCTACACCTTC. It translates to CASSKRQGQGYTF.